This TCR beta chain was captured in a study of early T cells in non-severe SARS-CoV-2 infection. This clonotype was counted between two and nine times. The CDR3 has 14 amino acids. The V gene lost 9 bases and the J gene lost 5 bases, with 18 bases spanning the gap. TCRdb reprocessed the 5' RACE reads via MiXCR and lists one record per CDR3 protein. This sample has fewer than 55,000 distinct CDR3 sequences, with around 6.1% found just once. The sample here was whole blood, taken at baseline. V is TRBV12-3 or TRBV12-4 and J is TRBJ2-3, with D possibly being TRBD2 (5 bases). The origin of this receptor is an adult who was a healthcare worker with PCR-confirmed SARS-CoV-2 infection or an uninfected control (not recorded which). CDR3 protein: CASSLVVSLDTQYF. The CDR3 nucleotides are TGTGCCAGTTCACTAGTGGTATCGTTAGATACGCAGTATTTT.